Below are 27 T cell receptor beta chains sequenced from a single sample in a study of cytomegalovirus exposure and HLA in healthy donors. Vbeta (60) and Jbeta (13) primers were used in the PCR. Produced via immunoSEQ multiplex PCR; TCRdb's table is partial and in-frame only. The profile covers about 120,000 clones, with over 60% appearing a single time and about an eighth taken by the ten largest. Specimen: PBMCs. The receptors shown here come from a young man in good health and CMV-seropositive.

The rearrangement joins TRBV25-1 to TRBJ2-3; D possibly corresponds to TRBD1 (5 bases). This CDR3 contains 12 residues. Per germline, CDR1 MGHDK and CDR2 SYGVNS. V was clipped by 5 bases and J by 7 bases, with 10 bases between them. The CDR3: CASSYQGYTQYF. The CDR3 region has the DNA TGTGCCAGCAGTTACCAGGGCTATACGCAGTATTTT.

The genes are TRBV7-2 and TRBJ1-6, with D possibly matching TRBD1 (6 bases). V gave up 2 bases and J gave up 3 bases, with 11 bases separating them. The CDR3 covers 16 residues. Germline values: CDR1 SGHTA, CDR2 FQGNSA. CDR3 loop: CASSLPDSFYNSPLHF. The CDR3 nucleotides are TGTGCCAGCAGCTTACCGGACAGTTTCTATAATTCACCCCTCCACTTT.

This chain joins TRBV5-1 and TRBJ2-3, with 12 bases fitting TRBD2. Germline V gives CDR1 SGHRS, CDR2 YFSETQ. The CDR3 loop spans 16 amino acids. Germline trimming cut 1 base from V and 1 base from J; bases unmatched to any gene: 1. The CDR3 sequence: CASSLRLAGGTDTQYF. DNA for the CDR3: TGCGCCAGCAGCTTGAGACTAGCGGGGGGCACAGATACGCAGTATTTT.

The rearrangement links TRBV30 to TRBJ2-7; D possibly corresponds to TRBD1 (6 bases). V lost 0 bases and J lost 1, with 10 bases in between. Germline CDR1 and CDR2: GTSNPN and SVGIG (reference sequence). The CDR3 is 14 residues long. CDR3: CAWSVAGVSYEQYF. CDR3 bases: TGTGCCTGGAGTGTGGCAGGGGTATCCTACGAGCAGTACTTC.

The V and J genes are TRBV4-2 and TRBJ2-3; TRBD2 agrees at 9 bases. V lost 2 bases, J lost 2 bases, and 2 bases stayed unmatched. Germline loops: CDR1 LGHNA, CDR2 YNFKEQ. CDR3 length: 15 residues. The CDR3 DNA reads TGTGCCAGCAGCCAACTAGCGGGGAACACAGATACGCAGTATTTT. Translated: CASSQLAGNTDTQYF.

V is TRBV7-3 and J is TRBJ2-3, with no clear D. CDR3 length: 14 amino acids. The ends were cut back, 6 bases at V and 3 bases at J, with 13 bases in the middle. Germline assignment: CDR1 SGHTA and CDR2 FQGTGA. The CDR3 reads CASSRETRTDTQYF. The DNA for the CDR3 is TGTGCCAGCAGTCGAGAGACAAGGACAGATACGCAGTATTTT.

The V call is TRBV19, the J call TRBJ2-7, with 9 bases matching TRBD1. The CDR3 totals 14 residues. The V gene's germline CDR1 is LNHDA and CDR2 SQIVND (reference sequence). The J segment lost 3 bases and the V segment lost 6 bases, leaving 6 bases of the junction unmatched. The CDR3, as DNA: TGTGCCAGTAGCACCGGGACAGGGCTCTACGAGCAGTACTTC. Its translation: CASSTGTGLYEQYF.

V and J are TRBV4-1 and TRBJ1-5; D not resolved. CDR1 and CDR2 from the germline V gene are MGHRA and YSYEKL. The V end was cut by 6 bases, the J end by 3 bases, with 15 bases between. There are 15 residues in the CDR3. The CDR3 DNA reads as TGCGCCAGCAGTTCAATGGCAGTGCCCAATCAGCCCCAGCATTTT. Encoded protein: CASSSMAVPNQPQHF.

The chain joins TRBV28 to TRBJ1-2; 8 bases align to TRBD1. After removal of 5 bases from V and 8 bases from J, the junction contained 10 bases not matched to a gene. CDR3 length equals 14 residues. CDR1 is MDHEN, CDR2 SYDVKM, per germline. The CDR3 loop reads CASSRQGRLRGYTF. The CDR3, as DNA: TGTGCCAGCAGTCGACAGGGGAGGTTGAGGGGCTACACCTTC.

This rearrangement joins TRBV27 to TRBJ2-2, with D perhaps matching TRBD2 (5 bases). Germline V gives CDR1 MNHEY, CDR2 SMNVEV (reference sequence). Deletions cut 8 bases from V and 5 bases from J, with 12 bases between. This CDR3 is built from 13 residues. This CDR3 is CASLLAGTGELFF. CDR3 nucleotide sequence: TGTGCCAGCCTCCTAGCCGGGACCGGGGAGCTGTTTTTT.

CDR3 coding DNA: TGTGCCAGCACCCCTGACGGAGCGGTCTACAATGAGCAGTTCTTC. Translating gives CASTPDGAVYNEQFF. The rearrangement joins TRBV5-6 to TRBJ2-1; possible D gene TRBD2, 5 bases. CDR3 length: 15 amino acids. CDR1 is SGHDT, CDR2 YYEEEE, per germline. V lost 6 bases and J 3 bases, leaving 16 bases between the germline ends.

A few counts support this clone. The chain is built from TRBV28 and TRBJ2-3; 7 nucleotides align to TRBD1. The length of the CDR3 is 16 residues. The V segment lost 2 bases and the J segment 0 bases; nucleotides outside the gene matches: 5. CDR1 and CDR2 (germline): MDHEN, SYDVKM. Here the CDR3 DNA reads TGTGCCAGCAGTTTAGTAACGGACAGGAGCACAGATACGCAGTATTTT. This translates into CASSLVTDRSTDTQYF.

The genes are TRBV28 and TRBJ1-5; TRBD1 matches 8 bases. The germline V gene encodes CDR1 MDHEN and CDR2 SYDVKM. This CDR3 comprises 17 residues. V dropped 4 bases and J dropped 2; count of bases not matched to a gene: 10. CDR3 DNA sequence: TGTGCCAGCAGTTCCAAACCCGACAGGGGACGCAATCAGCCCCAGCATTTT. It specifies CASSSKPDRGRNQPQHF.

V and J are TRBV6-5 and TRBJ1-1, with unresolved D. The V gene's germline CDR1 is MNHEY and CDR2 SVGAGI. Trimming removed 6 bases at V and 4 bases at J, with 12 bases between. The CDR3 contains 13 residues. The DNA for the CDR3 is TGTGCCAGCAGACAAACGACGGGCACTGAAGCTTTCTTT. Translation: CASRQTTGTEAFF.

The CDR3 loop reads CASRPTGPEAFF. Here the CDR3 DNA reads TGTGCCAGCAGACCTACAGGCCCTGAAGCTTTCTTT. The rearrangement uses TRBV28 and TRBJ1-1; D is perhaps TRBD1 (5 bases). Germline assignment: CDR1 MDHEN and CDR2 SYDVKM. V lost 6 bases and J 6 bases, leaving 11 bases between the germline ends. The CDR3 contains 12 residues.

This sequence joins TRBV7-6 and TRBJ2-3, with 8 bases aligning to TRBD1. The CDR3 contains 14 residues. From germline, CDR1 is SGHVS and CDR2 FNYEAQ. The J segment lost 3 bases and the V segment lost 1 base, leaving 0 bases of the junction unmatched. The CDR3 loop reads CASSLGQGTDTQYF. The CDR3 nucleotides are TGTGCCAGCAGCTTAGGACAGGGGACAGATACGCAGTATTTT.

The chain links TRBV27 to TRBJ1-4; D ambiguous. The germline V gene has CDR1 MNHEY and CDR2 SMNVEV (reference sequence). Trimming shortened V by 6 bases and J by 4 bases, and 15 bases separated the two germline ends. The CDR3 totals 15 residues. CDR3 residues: CASRPTGVLNEKLFF. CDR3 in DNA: TGTGCCAGCAGGCCGACCGGGGTTCTTAATGAAAAACTGTTTTTT.

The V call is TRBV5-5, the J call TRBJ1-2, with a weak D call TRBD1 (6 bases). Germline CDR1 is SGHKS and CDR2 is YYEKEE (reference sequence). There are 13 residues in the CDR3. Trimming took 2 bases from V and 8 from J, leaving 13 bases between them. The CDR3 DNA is TGTGCCAGCAGCTTTTGGTCAGGGGAAGGCTACACCTTC. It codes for CASSFWSGEGYTF. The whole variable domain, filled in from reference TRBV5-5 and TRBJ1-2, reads DAGVTQSPTHLIKTRGQQVTLRCSPISGHKSVSWYQQVLGQGPQFIFQYYEKEERGRGNFPDRFSARQFPNYSSELNVNALLLGDSALYLCASSFWSGEGYTFGSGTRLTVV.

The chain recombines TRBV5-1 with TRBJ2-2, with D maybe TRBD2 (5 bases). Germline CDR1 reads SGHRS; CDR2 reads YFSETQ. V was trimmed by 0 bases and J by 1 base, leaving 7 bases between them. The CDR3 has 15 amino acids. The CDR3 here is CASSLASQNTGELFF. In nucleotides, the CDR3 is TGCGCCAGCAGCTTGGCTAGCCAGAACACCGGGGAGCTGTTTTTT.

The chain's CDR3 is CASSPPAGLTYEQYF. The CDR3 bases are TGTGCCAGCAGCCCCCCGGCGGGCTTGACGTACGAGCAGTACTTC. The genes are TRBV6-1 and TRBJ2-5; D is perhaps TRBD2 (5 bases). The J call may be incorrect, as the DNA end agrees better with TRBJ2-7. Germline assignment: CDR1 MNHNS and CDR2 SASEGT. The CDR3 loop spans 15 amino acids.

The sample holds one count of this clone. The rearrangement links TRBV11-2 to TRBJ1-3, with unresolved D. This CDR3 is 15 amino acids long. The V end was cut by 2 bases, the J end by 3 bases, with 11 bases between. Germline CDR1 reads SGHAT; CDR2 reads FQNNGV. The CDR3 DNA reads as TGTGCCAGCAGCTTAATGGGGAGTTTTGGAAACACCATATATTTT. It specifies CASSLMGSFGNTIYF.

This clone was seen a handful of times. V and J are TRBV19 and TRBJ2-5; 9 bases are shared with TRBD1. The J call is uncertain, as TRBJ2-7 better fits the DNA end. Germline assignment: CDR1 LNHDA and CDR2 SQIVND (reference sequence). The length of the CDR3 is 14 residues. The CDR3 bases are TGTGCCAGTAGGGCGGGACAGGGCAATTACGAGCAGTACTTC. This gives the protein CASRAGQGNYEQYF.

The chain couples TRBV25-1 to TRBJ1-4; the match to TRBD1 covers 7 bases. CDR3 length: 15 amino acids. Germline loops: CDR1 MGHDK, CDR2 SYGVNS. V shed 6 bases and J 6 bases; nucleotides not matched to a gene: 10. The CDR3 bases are TGTGCCAGCAGCACCCCGACAGGGTGGGATGAAAAACTGTTTTTT. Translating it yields CASSTPTGWDEKLFF.

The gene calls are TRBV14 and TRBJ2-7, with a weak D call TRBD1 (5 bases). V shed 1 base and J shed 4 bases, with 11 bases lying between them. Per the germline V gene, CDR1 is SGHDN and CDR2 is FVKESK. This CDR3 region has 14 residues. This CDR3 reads CASSQGSGMYEQYF. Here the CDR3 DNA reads TGTGCCAGCAGCCAAGGCTCAGGGATGTACGAGCAGTACTTC.

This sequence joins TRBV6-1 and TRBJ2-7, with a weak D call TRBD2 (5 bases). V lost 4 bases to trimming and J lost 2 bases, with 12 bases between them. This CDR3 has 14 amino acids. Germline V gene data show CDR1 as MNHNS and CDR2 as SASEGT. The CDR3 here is CASSALDGTYEQYF. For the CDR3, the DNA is TGTGCCAGCAGTGCCCTGGACGGGACCTACGAGCAGTACTTC.

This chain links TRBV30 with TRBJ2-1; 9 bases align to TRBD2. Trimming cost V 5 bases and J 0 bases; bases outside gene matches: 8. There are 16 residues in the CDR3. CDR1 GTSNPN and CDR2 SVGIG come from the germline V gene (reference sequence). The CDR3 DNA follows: TGTGCCTGGTACAGCCTACTAGCGGGCTCCTACAATGAGCAGTTCTTC. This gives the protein CAWYSLLAGSYNEQFF. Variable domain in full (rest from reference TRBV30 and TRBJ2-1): SQTIHQWPATLVQPVGSPLSLECTVEGTSNPNLYWYRQAAGRGLQLLFYSVGIGQISSEVPQNLSASRPQDRQFILSSKKLLLSDSGFYLCAWYSLLAGSYNEQFFGPGTRLTVL.

The CDR3 reads CASSEWGTVNTEAFF. The CDR3 DNA sequence: TGTGCCAGCAGTGAATGGGGGACAGTGAACACTGAAGCTTTCTTT. The chain has TRBV25-1 and TRBJ1-1; 7 positions match TRBD1. This CDR3 contains 15 residues. With 1 base clipped from V and 0 bases from J, the junction kept 2 bases outside the gene matches. CDR1 is MGHDK, CDR2 SYGVNS, per germline.